Following are 29 T cell receptor beta chains from one sample sequenced in a study of PD-1 blockade in classical Hodgkin lymphoma. The time point: cycle 4 day 1 (C4D1), after about 6 weeks of nivolumab. Each of the patients experienced relapse following autologous stem cell transplantation, and their brentuximab vedotin exposure differed. Libraries were prepared by immunoSEQ multiplex PCR; TCRdb keeps only in-frame clonotypes and omits some of them. The repertoire has approximately 20,000 clones, around 82% of them found once; the top ten carry approximately 20%. The material sequenced was peripheral blood mononuclear cells (PBMCs), taken before the fourth cycle of nivolumab. These receptors all stem from a human donor with classical Hodgkin lymphoma.

The chain employs TRBV6-6 and TRBJ2-3; 9 nucleotides align to TRBD2. Germline CDR1 MNHNY, CDR2 SVGAGI (reference sequence). The length of the CDR3 is 12 residues. The V and J ends lost 6 bases and 6 bases, in that order; junction bases with no gene match: 1. The CDR3 protein is CASRGTSDTQYF. In DNA, the CDR3 is TGTGCCAGCAGAGGGACTAGCGATACGCAGTATTTT.

This clone was recorded once. In DNA, the CDR3 is TGTGCCAGCAGTAAGGGGGCCGTAGGCAATCAGCCCCAGCATTTT. It translates to CASSKGAVGNQPQHF. This sequence joins TRBV27 and TRBJ1-5; the match to TRBD1 covers 7 bases. The CDR3 sequence is 15 residues long. Looked up from germline, CDR1 is MNHEY and CDR2 is SMNVEV (reference sequence). The J segment lost 2 bases and the V segment lost 5 bases, leaving 6 bases of the junction unmatched.

The chain carries TRBV9 and TRBJ1-1; D is ambiguous. From germline, CDR1 is SGDLS and CDR2 YYNGEE. The CDR3 has 12 residues. Deletions cut 0 bases from V and 2 bases from J, with 2 bases between. In nucleotides, the CDR3 is TGTGCCAGCAGCGTAGACAACACTGAAGCTTTCTTT. This gives the protein CASSVDNTEAFF.

V gene TRBV5-6 combines with J gene TRBJ1-1; D remains unclear. CDR3 size: 12 residues. Trimming removed 4 bases at V and 2 bases at J, with 6 bases between. Germline CDR1 reads SGHDT; CDR2 reads YYEEEE. CDR3 coding DNA: TGTGCCAGCAGCCCCTACAACACTGAAGCTTTCTTT. This codes for CASSPYNTEAFF.

The rearrangement links TRBV4-3 to TRBJ2-5; TRBD2 agrees at 11 bases. The trim removed 0 bases at V and 9 bases at J, leaving 6 bases unmatched. The CDR3 consists of 15 residues. CDR1 and CDR2 (germline): LGHNA, YSLEER. The CDR3 DNA is TGCGCCAGCAGCCAAGATGCACTAGCGGGAGTGGCCCAGTACTTC. It encodes CASSQDALAGVAQYF.

This clone is labeled as large. The chain couples TRBV7-6 to TRBJ2-2; 7 bases match TRBD1. This CDR3 contains 16 residues. The V and J ends lost 7 bases and 2 bases, in that order; junction bases with no gene match: 10. Germline values: CDR1 SGHVS, CDR2 FNYEAQ. CDR3 protein: CASTGEGGPNTGELFF. CDR3 DNA: TGTGCCAGCACTGGGGAAGGGGGCCCAAACACCGGGGAGCTGTTTTTT.

A few counts support this clone. This chain connects TRBV6-4 to TRBJ2-6; the D is unclear. The germline V and J ends were trimmed by 3 bases and 0 bases, with 3 bases remaining between them. The CDR3 runs to 14 residues. Germline CDR1 reads MRHNA; CDR2 reads SNTAGT. The CDR3 DNA reads as TGTGCCAGCAGTGAACGCTCTGGGGCCAACGTCCTGACTTTC. It is translated as CASSERSGANVLTF.

The chain carries TRBV7-2 and TRBJ2-1; 13 nucleotides agree with TRBD2. Germline V gives CDR1 SGHTA, CDR2 FQGNSA. The CDR3 length is 18 residues. J was trimmed by 0 bases and V by 7 bases; bases with no gene match: 9. The CDR3 loop is CASTSTSGRTSSYNEQFF. CDR3 DNA: TGTGCCAGCACCTCGACTAGCGGGAGGACGAGCTCCTACAATGAGCAGTTCTTC.

The J gene is TRBJ2-3, the V gene TRBV14; D possibly corresponds to TRBD1 (6 bases). Trimming left V 5 bases short and J 0 bases short, with 18 bases between. The length of the CDR3 is 17 residues. Germline V gene lookup returns CDR1 SGHDN and CDR2 FVKESK. CDR3 sequence reads: CASSKTFGQTSTDTQYF. The CDR3 region has the DNA TGTGCCAGCAGCAAAACATTCGGACAGACTAGCACAGATACGCAGTATTTT.

The chain has TRBV5-1 and TRBJ2-4; D is unresolved. In germline, CDR1 is SGHRS, CDR2 YFSETQ. The CDR3 consists of 15 residues. Trimming cost V 2 bases and J 0 bases, with 9 bases left between them. The CDR3, as DNA: TGCGCCAGCAGCTTACAGCCTTTAGCCAAAAACATTCAGTACTTC. It specifies CASSLQPLAKNIQYF.

The chain links TRBV4-1 to TRBJ2-7; 7 bases agree with TRBD1. With V trimmed by 4 bases and J by 10 bases, 10 bases remained unmatched. The CDR3 loop spans 13 amino acids. Germline V lookup: CDR1 MGHRA, CDR2 YSYEKL. The CDR3, as DNA: TGCGCCAGCAGCCTCGGGACAGCAACCCCCCAGTACTTC. This translates into CASSLGTATPQYF.

The J gene is TRBJ2-1, the V gene TRBV28; no firm D call. Between the trimmed V and J ends, which lost 2 bases and 7 bases, there was a span of 0 bases. The CDR3 contains 10 residues. Per the germline V gene, CDR1 is MDHEN and CDR2 is SYDVKM. CDR3 amino acids: CASSLNEQFF. Written as DNA, the CDR3 is TGTGCCAGCAGTTTAAATGAGCAGTTCTTC. Full variable domain (remainder filled in from reference TRBV28 and TRBJ2-1): DVKVTQSSRYLVKRTGEKVFLECVQDMDHENMFWYRQDPGLGLRLIYFSYDVKMKEKGDIPEGYSVSREKKERFSLILESASTNQTSMYLCASSLNEQFFGPGTRLTVL.

The V and J genes are TRBV10-3 and TRBJ2-3; TRBD1 matches at 10 bases. The CDR3 totals 18 residues. Germline V gene data show CDR1 as ENHRY and CDR2 as SYGVKD. The junction had 10 bases not matched to a gene; V was cut back by 0 bases and J by 4 bases. CDR3 nucleotides: TGTGCCATCAGTGAGTCCGGGACAGGGGCGAATTATCCAGATACGCAGTATTTT. It encodes CAISESGTGANYPDTQYF.

V usage is TRBV27 and J usage is TRBJ2-3; a possible D gene is TRBD2 (5 bases). The CDR3 runs to 14 residues. Trimming took off 5 bases at V and 3 bases at J, with 12 bases between the two ends. From germline, CDR1 is MNHEY and CDR2 SMNVEV (reference sequence). The CDR3 loop is CASSPGIGTDTQYF. In nucleotides, the CDR3 is TGTGCCAGCAGTCCGGGGATAGGGACAGATACGCAGTATTTT.

The chain joins TRBV28 to TRBJ1-3; D remains ambiguous. The CDR3 contains 15 residues. Germline V gives CDR1 MDHEN, CDR2 SYDVKM. V was trimmed by 5 bases and J by 0 bases, leaving 11 bases between them. The CDR3 nucleotides are TGTGCCAGCAGTCCCGACGGGTACTCTGGAAACACCATATATTTT. This translates into CASSPDGYSGNTIYF.

CDR3 sequence (DNA): TGTGCCAGCAGCTTATACCGGGACAGGGGATACTCTTCTAACTATGGCTACACCTTC. It translates to CASSLYRDRGYSSNYGYTF. V gene TRBV7-8 combines with J gene TRBJ1-2; 10 nucleotides align to TRBD1. V gave up 2 bases and J gave up 0 bases; unmatched junction bases: 12. The germline CDR1 and CDR2 sequences are SGHVS and FQNEAQ. The CDR3 contains 19 residues.

CDR3 nucleotides: TGTGCCAGCAGTACCCCCTACGAGCAGTACTTC. This translates into CASSTPYEQYF. The V gene is TRBV27, the J gene TRBJ2-7, with D hard to call. Germline assignment: CDR1 MNHEY and CDR2 SMNVEV (reference sequence). The CDR3 is 11 residues long. The germline V and J ends were trimmed by 5 bases and 2 bases, with 4 bases remaining between them.

V gene TRBV6-1 combines with J gene TRBJ1-5; D not resolved. Germline assignment: CDR1 MNHNS and CDR2 SASEGT. The CDR3 consists of 15 residues. The V end lost 2 bases, the J end lost 5 bases, and 13 bases lay between the germline ends. The CDR3, as DNA: TGTGCCAGCAGTGAACGTTATGGTTGGGATCAGCCCCAGCATTTT. Amino acid sequence: CASSERYGWDQPQHF.

The chain employs TRBV28 and TRBJ2-5, with D possibly TRBD2 on 7 matching bases. Germline CDR1 reads MDHEN; CDR2 reads SYDVKM. CDR3 length: 18 residues. Trimming stripped 3 bases from V and 5 bases from J, with 25 bases between. The CDR3 reads CASSFKRGGAKDVETQYF. The CDR3, as DNA: TGTGCCAGCAGTTTCAAAAGGGGGGGGGCCAAGGATGTGGAGACCCAGTACTTC.

By its share, this clone is medium-sized. The gene calls are TRBV9 and TRBJ2-1; 7 bases map to TRBD1. In germline, CDR1 is SGDLS, CDR2 YYNGEE. V shed 4 bases and J 8 bases; nucleotides not matched to a gene: 3. This CDR3 has 12 amino acids. Written as DNA, the CDR3 is TGTGCCAGCAGCCCAGGGGGATATGAGCAGTTCTTC. Translating gives CASSPGGYEQFF. The full variable domain, in which reference TRBV9 and TRBJ2-1 provide the parts outside the CDR3, is DSGVTQTPKHLITATGQRVTLRCSPRSGDLSVYWYQQSLDQGLQFLIQYYNGEERAKGNILERFSAQQFPDLHSELNLSSLELGDSALYFCASSPGGYEQFFGPGTRLTVL.

The genes are TRBV10-2 and TRBJ2-3; no firm D call. Looked up from germline, CDR1 is WSHSY and CDR2 is SAAADI. The V end lost 4 bases, the J end lost 2 bases, and 7 bases lay between the germline ends. The CDR3 sequence is 13 residues long. The CDR3 region has the DNA TGCGCCAGCAGTGTCGGCGCCACAGATACGCAGTATTTT. Translation: CASSVGATDTQYF.

The J gene is TRBJ1-5, the V gene TRBV7-2; no reliable D call. The CDR3 has 14 amino acids. Germline lookup yields CDR1 SGHTA and CDR2 FQGNSA. V lost 1 base, J lost 6 bases, and 10 bases lay in between. In DNA form, the CDR3 reads TGTGCCAGCAGCTTAGACGGCGGTAGTCAGCCCCAGCATTTT. Its translation is CASSLDGGSQPQHF.

The rearrangement uses TRBV4-1 and TRBJ2-1; 7 bases agree with TRBD1. CDR3 size: 14 residues. Germline V gene sequence: CDR1 MGHRA, CDR2 YSYEKL. The trim removed 2 bases at V and 3 bases at J, leaving 1 base unmatched. CDR3 in DNA: TGCGCCAGCAGCCAACAGGGGGTCTACAATGAGCAGTTCTTC. It translates to CASSQQGVYNEQFF.

The J gene is TRBJ1-1, the V gene TRBV12-5; 8 bases are shared with TRBD1. After removal of 6 bases from V and 6 bases from J, the junction contained 12 bases not matched to a gene. The CDR3 has 15 residues. Germline CDR1 is LGHNT and CDR2 is FRNRAP. The chain's CDR3 is CASGYWTGSFAEAFF. CDR3 nucleotide sequence: TGTGCTAGTGGATACTGGACAGGGAGTTTTGCTGAAGCTTTCTTT.

This rearrangement joins TRBV10-3 to TRBJ2-7; TRBD1 agrees at 8 bases. Germline assignment: CDR1 ENHRY and CDR2 SYGVKD. This CDR3 is built from 14 residues. V shed 2 bases, J shed 5 bases, and the junction held 5 bases outside the gene matches. The CDR3 nucleotides read TGTGCCATCAGTGAGGGACAGGGCAGCGACGAGCAGTACGTC. Protein sequence: CAISEGQGSDEQYV.

This chain links TRBV30 with TRBJ2-4, with a weak D call TRBD1 (6 bases). V lost 4 bases and J 0 bases, leaving 16 bases between the germline ends. The CDR3 is made up of 16 amino acids. The germline V gene encodes CDR1 GTSNPN and CDR2 SVGIG (reference sequence). DNA for the CDR3: TGTGCCTGGAAGGGCAGGGGATTTATAGCCAAAAACATTCAGTACTTC. Its translation is CAWKGRGFIAKNIQYF.

The chain joins TRBV2 to TRBJ2-7; 11 bases line up with TRBD2. The ends lost 6 bases at V and 4 bases at J; junction bases unmatched: 8. The CDR3 consists of 15 residues. Germline V CDR1 and CDR2: SNHLY, FYNNEI. CDR3 bases: TGTGCCAGCAGACTAGCGGGGGAGCTCGGGTACGAGCAGTACTTC. This encodes CASRLAGELGYEQYF.

The CDR3: CASSFTSGGRYEQFF. In DNA form, the CDR3 reads TGTGCCAGCAGTTTCACTAGCGGGGGTAGATATGAGCAGTTCTTC. The V gene is TRBV27, the J gene TRBJ2-1, with 11 bases matching TRBD2. Per germline, CDR1 MNHEY and CDR2 SMNVEV (reference sequence). CDR3 length: 15 amino acids. V lost 3 bases to trimming and J lost 8 bases; unmatched junction nucleotides: 6.

The chain uses TRBV5-5 and TRBJ2-7; 14 bases fit TRBD2. With 7 bases clipped from V and 4 bases from J, the junction kept 4 bases outside the gene matches. This CDR3 is 14 amino acids long. Germline assignment: CDR1 SGHKS and CDR2 YYEKEE (reference sequence). This chain's CDR3 is CASERTSGRYEQYF. For the CDR3, the DNA is TGTGCCAGCGAAAGGACTAGCGGGAGGTACGAGCAGTACTTC. Full variable domain (missing parts from reference TRBV5-5 and TRBJ2-7): DAGVTQSPTHLIKTRGQQVTLRCSPISGHKSVSWYQQVLGQGPQFIFQYYEKEERGRGNFPDRFSARQFPNYSSELNVNALLLGDSALYLCASERTSGRYEQYFGPGTRLTVT.